These T cell receptor beta chains were read from a single sample in a study of blood T cell repertoires in COVID-19. Measured with immunoSEQ multiplex PCR; TCRdb has only the in-frame clones, and not every one. This sample has tens of thousands of clones, with 88% found just once. The specimen sequenced was peripheral blood. These receptors came from a human donor in a cohort sampled during active COVID-19. The CDR3 runs from the conserved cysteine through the conserved F or W. The D gene is left open where the match is weak. Clone sizes are given selectively: once, few, many, or a class where the clone is expanded.

d_gene	v_gene	j_gene	abundance	CDR3aa	CDR3nt
-	TRBV7-9	TRBJ1-1	few	CASSPWDMNTEAFF	TGTGCCAGCAGCCCCTGGGACATGAACACTGAAGCTTTCTTT
TRBD2	TRBV6-2/TRBV6-3	TRBJ2-7	-	CASSYWASGSYEQYF	TGTGCCAGCAGTTATTGGGCTAGCGGGAGCTACGAGCAGTACTTC
TRBD1	TRBV6-5	TRBJ2-7	-	CASTPSSGTVREQYF	TGTGCCAGCACCCCCTCATCGGGGACAGTCCGCGAGCAGTACTTC
-	TRBV12-3/TRBV12-4	TRBJ2-5	-	CASSLSREETQYF	TGTGCCAGCAGTTTATCCCGAGAAGAGACCCAGTACTTC
-	TRBV29-1	TRBJ1-2	-	CSVEYNVPSDGYTF	TGCAGCGTTGAATACAATGTACCCAGCGATGGCTACACCTTC
TRBD1	TRBV5-1	TRBJ2-2	-	CASSWGQGTGELFF	TGCGCCAGCAGCTGGGGACAGGGCACCGGGGAGCTGTTTTTT
TRBD1	TRBV24-1	TRBJ1-4	-	CATSDPTGGAYEKLFF	TGTGCCACCAGCGACCCGACAGGGGGCGCGTACGAAAAACTGTTTTTT
-	TRBV18	TRBJ2-2	-	CASSPETTGSGELFF	TGTGCCAGCTCACCAGAGACCACAGGGAGCGGGGAGCTGTTTTTT
-	TRBV4-2	TRBJ1-1	-	CASSQGRPMNTEAFF	TGTGCCAGCAGCCAAGGGCGGCCCATGAACACTGAAGCTTTCTTT
TRBD2	TRBV29-1	TRBJ2-4	-	CSVSSSGSPAKNIQYF	TGCAGCGTCAGTTCTAGCGGGAGCCCAGCCAAAAACATTCAGTACTTC
-	TRBV5-1	TRBJ2-7	-	CASSSGVTYEQYF	TGCGCCAGCAGCTCAGGGGTCACCTACGAGCAGTACTTC
-	TRBV7-3	TRBJ2-2	-	CASSAGVTGELFF	TGTGCCAGCAGCGCCGGAGTCACCGGGGAGCTGTTTTTT
TRBD2	TRBV30	TRBJ2-3	-	CAWSGLTGTSGVSTDTQYF	TGTGCCTGGAGTGGACTAACCGGGACTAGCGGGGTCTCCACAGATACGCAGTATTTT
TRBD1	TRBV24-1	TRBJ2-1	-	CATSDSRTGKSYNEQFF	TGTGCCACCAGTGATTCCCGGACAGGGAAGTCCTACAATGAGCAGTTCTTC
TRBD1	TRBV27	TRBJ2-1	-	CASSLTGVHEQFF	TGTGCCAGCAGCCTGACAGGGGTACATGAGCAGTTCTTC
-	TRBV10-3	TRBJ2-3	-	CAISWGGGTDTQYF	TGTGCCATCAGTTGGGGCGGAGGCACAGATACGCAGTATTTT
TRBD1	TRBV19	TRBJ1-5	once	CASSSQIGTGSSNQPQHF	TGTGCCAGTAGTTCGCAGATAGGGACAGGGAGTAGCAATCAGCCCCAGCATTTT
-	TRBV5-4	TRBJ1-2	-	CASSQGHNYGYTF	TGTGCCAGCAGCCAGGGACATAACTATGGCTACACCTTC
TRBD1	TRBV28	TRBJ1-2	-	CASSNDRVTGYTF	TGTGCCAGCAGCAACGACAGGGTAACTGGCTACACCTTC
-	TRBV7-2	TRBJ2-1	-	CASSPGNYNEQFF	TGTGCCAGCAGCCCAGGAAACTACAATGAGCAGTTCTTC
-	TRBV2	TRBJ2-7	-	CASSGGASYEQYF	TGTGCCAGCAGTGGGGGAGCCTCCTACGAGCAGTACTTC
TRBD2	TRBV9	TRBJ2-6	-	CASSVGPAGLSGANVLTF	TGTGCCAGCAGCGTAGGGCCAGCGGGGCTCTCTGGGGCCAACGTCCTGACTTTC
TRBD1	TRBV5-4	TRBJ2-4	few	CASSLARGQSAKNIQYF	TGTGCCAGCAGCTTGGCTAGGGGGCAGTCTGCCAAAAACATTCAGTACTTC
TRBD2	TRBV18	TRBJ2-5	once	CASSPAGGKETQYF	TGTGCCAGCTCACCTGCGGGGGGGAAAGAGACCCAGTACTTC
-	TRBV6-5	TRBJ1-6	-	CASRTGVSPLHF	TGTGCCAGCAGGACAGGTGTATCACCCCTCCACTTT
TRBD1	TRBV5-8	TRBJ1-1	once	CASSSYRGKGEAFF	TGTGCCAGCAGCTCCTACAGGGGGAAGGGTGAAGCTTTCTTT
-	TRBV6-5	TRBJ2-7	-	CASSRLGVSYEQYF	TGTGCCAGCAGTCGACTGGGTGTCTCCTACGAGCAGTACTTC
TRBD2	TRBV5-6	TRBJ2-1	-	CASSSLLAGDNEQFF	TGTGCCAGCAGCTCTCTTTTAGCGGGCGACAATGAGCAGTTCTTC
-	TRBV7-2	TRBJ2-1	-	CASSITRQKPYNEQFF	TGTGCCAGCAGCATAACTCGACAGAAACCCTACAATGAGCAGTTCTTC
TRBD2	TRBV28	TRBJ2-4	-	CASSSPGLAGALAKNIQYF	TGTGCCAGCAGTTCCCCCGGACTAGCGGGAGCCCTAGCCAAAAACATTCAGTACTTC
-	TRBV4-2	TRBJ1-2	-	CASSLLERGGYTF	TGTGCCAGCAGCCTCCTTGAACGCGGTGGCTACACCTTC
-	TRBV5-4	TRBJ2-1	-	CASSLGQSSYNEQFF	TGTGCCAGCAGCTTGGGACAGAGCTCCTACAATGAGCAGTTCTTC
-	TRBV2	TRBJ2-5	-	CANSYQETQYF	TGTGCCAACTCGTACCAAGAGACCCAGTACTTC
-	TRBV13	TRBJ2-1	-	CASSLFQGGRNEQFF	TGTGCCAGCAGCTTATTTCAGGGAGGAAGGAATGAGCAGTTCTTC
TRBD1	TRBV6-5	TRBJ2-1	-	CASRRTGNEQFF	TGTGCCAGCAGGAGGACAGGCAATGAGCAGTTCTTC
TRBD2	TRBV10-3	TRBJ2-1	-	CAIRGSGSSNEQFF	TGTGCCATCCGGGGAAGCGGGAGTAGTAATGAGCAGTTCTTC
TRBD1	TRBV2	TRBJ2-7	once	CASSRQGGYEQYF	TGTGCCAGCAGTCGACAGGGGGGCTACGAGCAGTACTTC
-	TRBV6-5	TRBJ1-3	once	CASSRTGPRGNTIYF	TGTGCCAGCAGTCGAACAGGGCCGCGCGGAAACACCATATATTTT
-	TRBV5-1	TRBJ2-2	-	CASSPQVGVRTGELFF	TGCGCCAGCAGCCCCCAAGTAGGGGTCCGCACCGGGGAGCTGTTTTTT
-	TRBV6-2/TRBV6-3	TRBJ1-6	-	CASSYSGRNSPLHF	TGTGCCAGCAGTTATTCGGGTCGGAATTCACCCCTCCACTTT